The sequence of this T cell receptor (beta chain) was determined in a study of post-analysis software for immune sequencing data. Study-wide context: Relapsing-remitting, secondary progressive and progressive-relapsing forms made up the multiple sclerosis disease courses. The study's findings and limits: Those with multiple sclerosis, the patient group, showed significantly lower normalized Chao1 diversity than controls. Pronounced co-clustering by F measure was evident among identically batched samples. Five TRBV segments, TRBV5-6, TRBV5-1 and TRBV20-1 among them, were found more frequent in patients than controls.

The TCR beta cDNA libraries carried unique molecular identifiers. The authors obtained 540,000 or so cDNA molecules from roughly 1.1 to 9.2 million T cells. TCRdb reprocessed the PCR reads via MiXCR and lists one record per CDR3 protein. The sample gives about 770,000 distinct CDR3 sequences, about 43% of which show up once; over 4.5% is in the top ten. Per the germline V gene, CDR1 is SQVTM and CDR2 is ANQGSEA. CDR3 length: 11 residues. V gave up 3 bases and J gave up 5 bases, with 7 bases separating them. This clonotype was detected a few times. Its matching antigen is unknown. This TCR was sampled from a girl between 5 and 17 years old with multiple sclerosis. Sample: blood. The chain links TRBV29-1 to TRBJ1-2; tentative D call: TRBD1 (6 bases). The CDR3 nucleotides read TGCAGCGTTGACAGGGGTTATGGCTACACCTTC. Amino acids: CSVDRGYGYTF.